This T cell receptor (beta chain) was identified in a study of spatial heterogeneity in lung cancer. This clonotype has just a few counts. Germline V lookup: CDR1 MDHEN, CDR2 SYDVKM. The CDR3 totals 13 residues. The V and J ends lost 6 bases and 1 base respectively, with 9 bases between them. Time point here: sample taken at primary tumor resection. TCR cDNA molecules were tagged individually, and each one carried a unique molecular identifier. TCRdb used MiXCR to reprocess the 5' RACE reads, holding one entry per CDR3 protein. This table has tens of thousands of distinct CDR3 sequences, around 7.5% appearing once.

Sequenced here: PBMCs, sampled at surgery. The chain employs TRBV28 and TRBJ1-1; no firm D call. The sequence was obtained from a male donor with early-stage non-small cell lung cancer. The CDR3 DNA follows: TGTGCCAGCAGGTGGACGGAGAACACTGAAGCTTTCTTT. This sequence encodes CASRWTENTEAFF.